Shown below are 18 T cell receptor beta chains from a single sample sequenced in a study of blood T cells in healthy people across ages. A sample-barcoded 5' primer and a J-beta primer mix were used in a second PCR of roughly 6 to 11 cycles. MiXCR, run by TCRdb on the 5' RACE reads, gives a single entry per CDR3 protein. The data hold some 1,800,000 distinct CDR3 sequences, with approximately 39% observed a single time. Material for sequencing was blood. The receptors were gathered from a human donor in good health.

The V call is TRBV27, the J call TRBJ2-7; 11 positions agree with TRBD1. Judging by the DNA end, TRBJ2-5 fits better; the J call may be wrong. CDR1 and CDR2 from the germline V gene are MNHEY and SMNVEV (reference sequence). CDR3 length: 17 amino acids. The CDR3 sequence is CASSLLLDRGHLETQYF. Here the CDR3 DNA reads TGTGCCAGCAGTTTACTTTTGGACAGGGGGCATCTGGAGACCCAGTACTTC.

V is TRBV29-1 and J is TRBJ2-3; 11 bases are a match to TRBD2. Germline assignment: CDR1 SQVTM and CDR2 ANQGSEA. CDR3 length: 19 residues. With 2 bases clipped from V and 2 bases from J, the junction kept 15 bases outside the gene matches. CDR3 bases: TGCAGCGTTGAACTGACTCTAGCGGGGGGCGCCGAGCACACAGATACGCAGTATTTT. Translated, it gives CSVELTLAGGAEHTDTQYF.

In its sample, this clonotype was seen once. The V and J genes are TRBV7-9 and TRBJ1-5, with D unresolved. CDR3 length equals 13 residues. Germline CDR1 reads SEHNR; CDR2 reads FQNEAQ (reference sequence). V was shortened by 1 base and J by 7 bases, with 8 bases between the two germline ends. The CDR3 here is CASSLEQQQPQHF. The DNA of the CDR3 is TGTGCCAGCAGCTTAGAACAGCAACAGCCCCAGCATTTT.

This rearrangement joins TRBV12-3 or TRBV12-4 to TRBJ1-2; D is ambiguous. This CDR3 is 12 amino acids long. The V gene lost 3 bases and the J gene lost 3 bases, with 5 bases spanning the gap. The CDR3 loop reads CASSFEDYGYTF. CDR3 DNA sequence: TGTGCCAGCAGTTTCGAGGACTATGGCTACACCTTC.

DNA for the CDR3: TGTGCCAGCAGCAGACAGTCCTCGTCCTACGAGCAGTACTTC. Its protein product is CASSRQSSSYEQYF. The chain recombines TRBV3-1 with TRBJ2-7, with D possibly being TRBD1 (5 bases). The CDR3 runs 14 residues. In germline, CDR1 is LGHDT, CDR2 YNNKEL (reference sequence). V lost 5 bases to trimming and J lost 1 base, with 12 bases between them.

This sequence joins TRBV29-1 and TRBJ2-3; tentatively, D is TRBD2 (6 bases). Germline lookup yields CDR1 SQVTM and CDR2 ANQGSEA. The CDR3 has 12 amino acids. The ends were cut back, 6 bases at V and 4 bases at J, with 11 bases in the middle. This chain's CDR3 is CSVARGADTQYF. The DNA of the CDR3 is TGCAGCGTGGCCCGCGGGGCAGATACGCAGTATTTT.

This clonotype was seen ten or more times. The genes are TRBV7-2 and TRBJ2-1, with D perhaps given as TRBD1 or TRBD2 (6 bases each). V lost 0 bases, J lost 1 base, and 10 bases lay in between. The CDR3 is made up of 16 amino acids. Per the germline V gene, CDR1 is SGHTA and CDR2 is FQGNSA. CDR3 coding DNA: TGTGCCAGCAGCTTAGCGGGGGGCGTTTCCTACAATGAGCAGTTCTTC. Protein: CASSLAGGVSYNEQFF.

This clonotype was counted only a few times. The V call is TRBV5-1, the J call TRBJ1-1, with TRBD1 as a possible D gene (5 bases). Germline assignment: CDR1 SGHRS and CDR2 YFSETQ. Trimming shortened V by 3 bases and J by 1 base, and 13 bases separated the two germline ends. The CDR3 loop spans 15 amino acids. In DNA form, the CDR3 reads TGCGCCAGCAGCTCCTCGGTTACAGGGAACACTGAAGCTTTCTTT. Translation gives CASSSSVTGNTEAFF.

The chain employs TRBV13 and TRBJ2-4, with D perhaps TRBD1 (5 bases). The J call is doubtful: the DNA matches TRBJ2-7 better. Looked up from germline, CDR1 is PRHDT and CDR2 is FYEKMQ (reference sequence). The length of the CDR3 is 14 residues. The CDR3 here is CASSFGAGLNEQYF. The DNA for the CDR3 is TGTGCCAGCAGCTTTGGGGCAGGATTGAACGAGCAGTACTTC.

This clonotype was seen ten or more times. The chain joins TRBV7-8 to TRBJ1-1, with TRBD1 matching over 9 bases. The CDR3 has 14 amino acids. Trimming removed 5 bases from V and 5 bases from J; junction bases left unmatched: 6. CDR1 is SGHVS, CDR2 FQNEAQ, per germline. The CDR3 region is CASSPQGARTEAFF. The CDR3 DNA follows: TGTGCCAGCAGCCCACAGGGGGCTAGGACTGAAGCTTTCTTT.

Remarks on this clonotype: Sequence at one end of the junction differs from germline and may be a read error. The V and J genes are TRBV6-5 and TRBJ1-2; possible D gene TRBD1, 5 bases. Germline V gene data show CDR1 as MNHEY and CDR2 as SVGAGI. The CDR3 has 13 amino acids. In DNA form, the CDR3 reads TGTACCAGCACCACAGGTTTGCGTATTGGCTACACCTTC. Residues: CTSTTGLRIGYTF.

This clonotype was counted between two and nine times. V is TRBV12-3 or TRBV12-4 and J is TRBJ1-2, with a tentative D call TRBD1 (6 bases). V was shortened by 3 bases and J by 8 bases, with 16 bases between the two germline ends. The CDR3 runs 14 residues. CDR3 loop: CASSFLQGFGGYTF. Written as DNA, the CDR3 is TGTGCCAGCAGTTTTTTGCAGGGGTTCGGAGGCTACACCTTC.

The rearrangement uses TRBV4-2 and TRBJ2-5, with 7 bases that match TRBD1. After removal of 1 base from V and 3 bases from J, the junction contained 5 bases not matched to a gene. Germline V lookup: CDR1 LGHNA, CDR2 YNFKEQ. The CDR3 totals 15 residues. In DNA, the CDR3 is TGTGCCAGCAGCCAAGCAGACAGGGATGAAGAGACCCAGTACTTC. It codes for CASSQADRDEETQYF.

In its sample, this clonotype was seen a few times. This chain joins TRBV7-9 and TRBJ2-1; TRBD1 or TRBD2 may be the D gene (5 bases each). The CDR3 runs 17 residues. Germline V gene lookup returns CDR1 SEHNR and CDR2 FQNEAQ (reference sequence). Trimming stripped 2 bases from V and 0 bases from J, with 14 bases between. The CDR3 loop reads CASSLSAGASSYNEQFF. As DNA, the CDR3 is TGTGCCAGCAGCTTATCCGCCGGGGCTAGCTCCTACAATGAGCAGTTCTTC.

This clonotype was seen a few times. V and J are TRBV29-1 and TRBJ2-5, with D perhaps TRBD1 or TRBD2 (5 bases each). The CDR3 length is 13 residues. Trimming cost V 6 bases and J 5 bases, with 16 bases left between them. Germline-derived CDR1 and CDR2 are SQVTM and ANQGSEA. The CDR3 DNA sequence: TGCAGCGTGCACTTAGGGTGGGGGGAGACCCAGTACTTC. Protein sequence: CSVHLGWGETQYF.

CDR3 sequence (DNA): TGCAGTGCTGCTTCAGGGGAAAGCGATTCTGGCGAGCAGTACTTC. Protein product: CSAASGESDSGEQYF. The V and J genes are TRBV20-1 and TRBJ2-7; a possible D gene is TRBD1 (6 bases). Germline CDR1 is DFQATT and CDR2 is SNEGSKA (reference sequence). CDR3 length equals 15 residues. V lost 5 bases, J lost 6 bases, and 23 bases lay in between.

This clonotype was counted a few times. The chain links TRBV12-3 or TRBV12-4 to TRBJ1-4; D is ambiguous. V lost 7 bases and J lost 7, with 13 bases in between. This CDR3 is built from 13 residues. In DNA, the CDR3 is TGTGCCAGCACCGAAGGCTTGGGTGAAAAACTGTTTTTT. Translation gives CASTEGLGEKLFF.

This clonotype was seen a few times. The junction shows a germline mismatch at one end, possibly a read error. V usage is TRBV5-1 and J usage is TRBJ2-3; no reliable D call. The CDR3 runs to 14 residues. CDR1 and CDR2 from the germline V gene are SGHRS and YFSETQ. This CDR3 is CASRLRYATDAQYF. The CDR3 DNA reads as TGCGCCAGCAGACTGCGATATGCAACAGATGCGCAGTATTTT.